The next 23 T cell receptor beta chains were all read from a single sample in a study of T cells in women clearing cervical HPV infection (dated by TCRdb to the late 2010s). Library prep was done by the immunoSEQ multiplex PCR assay. Not all clones reach the TCRdb copy of this immuneACCESS table, which keeps in-frame sequences only. Checked studies attribute under half of the gap to unresolved V genes and leave the rest unexplained. The sample table gives 15,000 to 20,000 clones. The top ten constitute less than 20% of the sample. The sequenced sample consisted of blood buffy coat. These receptor sequences come from a woman between 18 and 75 years old with a cervical HPV16 infection that either progressed to CIN3+ or cleared (not recorded which).

As to this clone: The CDR3 extends 3 residues past the end of the read, so its final part is completed from the germline J gene. This chain links TRBV18 with TRBJ2-7; TRBD1 agrees at 8 bases. The CDR3 has 13 amino acids. The germline gives CDR1 KGHSH, CDR2 LQKENI. V trimming: 3 bases; J trimming: 5 bases; junction bases outside the gene matches: 3. The CDR3 bases that were read are TGTGCCAGCTCACCCCCGGACAGGGACGAG. It is translated as CASSPPDRDE. The entire CDR3 protein is CASSPPDRDEQYF.

As concerns this clone: The read terminates 3 residues before the CDR3 end, so the remaining end is supplied by the germline J gene. The chain couples TRBV18 to TRBJ2-6, with D hard to call. This CDR3 comprises 17 residues. Trimming pared 2 bases from V and 1 base from J, leaving 12 bases between. CDR1 is KGHSH and CDR2 is LQKENI in the germline V gene. CDR3 sequence: CASSPNESGSGANVLTF. Incomplete CDR3 DNA: TGTGCCAGCTCACCAAATGAATCCGGGTCTGGGGCCAACGTC.

Concerning this clone: From the germline J gene comes the end of the CDR3, since the read stops 3 residues before it. This chain connects TRBV5-1 to TRBJ1-1; weak D call: TRBD1 (5 bases). V dropped 3 bases and J dropped 2 bases, with 14 bases sitting between them. The CDR3 loop spans 15 amino acids. The germline CDR1 and CDR2 sequences are SGHRS and YFSETQ. The CDR3 sequence: CASSSRGLHNTEAFF. Incomplete CDR3 DNA: TGCGCCAGCAGCTCGAGGGGACTTCATAACACTGAA.

A word on this clone: Read sequence stops 3 residues before the CDR3 end, and the germline J gene provides the missing end. V is TRBV9 and J is TRBJ2-3; 9 bases match TRBD2. Germline V gene lookup returns CDR1 SGDLS and CDR2 YYNGEE. The CDR3 length is 15 residues. The J segment lost 5 bases and the V segment lost 4 bases, leaving 8 bases of the junction unmatched. The part of the CDR3 DNA that was read is TGTGCCAGCAGCCTCTCTAGCGGGGATGGAGATACG. Protein: CASSLSSGDGDT. The entire CDR3 sequence reads CASSLSSGDGDTQYF.

Comment on this clone: Coverage ceases 3 residues before the CDR3 finishes, and the germline J gene fills in the end. V gene TRBV20-1 combines with J gene TRBJ1-4; D remains unclear. The CDR3 extends over 13 amino acids. CDR1 DFQATT and CDR2 SNEGSKA come from the germline V gene (reference sequence). Trimming removed 4 bases at V and 7 bases at J, with 13 bases between. The CDR3 region is CSATSRPGEKLFF. CDR3 bases read: TGCAGTGCTACCTCTAGACCTGGTGAAAAA.

Points on this clone: The DNA ends 3 residues before the CDR3 does, and the rest of the CDR3 is filled in from the germline J gene. This chain uses TRBV18 with TRBJ1-1; 7 nucleotides agree with TRBD1. The germline V gene has CDR1 KGHSH and CDR2 LQKENI. The V and J ends lost 4 bases and 3 bases, in that order; junction bases with no gene match: 20. This CDR3 region has 19 residues. The DNA read from the CDR3 is TGTGCCAGCTCACTACTAGACAGGGACCCCGGTGACCATTACACTGAA. Its translation: CASSLLDRDPGDHYTE. The full-length CDR3 reads as CASSLLDRDPGDHYTEAFF.

Turning to this clone: Coverage ceases 3 residues before the CDR3 finishes, and the germline J gene fills in the end. The V gene is TRBV30, the J gene TRBJ1-2; the match to TRBD1 covers 7 bases. This CDR3 comprises 13 residues. Germline CDR1 GTSNPN, CDR2 SVGIG (reference sequence). The V gene end was trimmed by 3 bases and the J gene end by 4 bases; junction bases not matched to a gene: 5. Partial CDR3 DNA: TGTGCCTGGAGCCTTAACAGGGGCTATGGC. This encodes CAWSLNRGYG. The whole CDR3 protein is CAWSLNRGYGYTF.

For this clone: The read gets to within 3 residues of the CDR3 end, and the germline J gene fills in the rest. This sequence joins TRBV27 and TRBJ1-2, with TRBD1 matching 9 bases. CDR1 and CDR2 from the germline V gene are MNHEY and SMNVEV (reference sequence). With 8 bases clipped from V and 6 bases from J, the junction kept 7 bases outside the gene matches. There are 13 residues in the CDR3. The CDR3 reads CASGGQGQDGYTF. The part of the CDR3 DNA that was read is TGTGCCAGCGGGGGACAGGGACAGGATGGC.

Concerning this clone itself: The read comes to an end 3 residues before the CDR3 does, leaving the germline J gene to fill in the end. The J gene is TRBJ2-3, the V gene TRBV7-9, with D unresolved. Germline values: CDR1 SEHNR, CDR2 FQNEAQ (reference sequence). The length of the CDR3 is 13 residues. The CDR3 protein is CASSLSSNQPQYF. The CDR3 bases that were read are TGTGCCAGCAGCTTAAGTAGCAATCAGCCG.

About this clone: Sequence at one end of the junction differs from germline and may be a read error. The read is 3 residues too short to cover the CDR3 end, so that end is filled in from the germline J gene. Within the sample, other DNA sequences also encode this same CDR3. The chain joins TRBV20-1 to TRBJ1-3; tentative D call: TRBD1 (5 bases). This CDR3 contains 14 residues. Germline loops: CDR1 DFQATT, CDR2 SNEGSKA (reference sequence). CDR3 in amino acids: CSAREGRVGNTIYF. The part of the CDR3 DNA that was read is TGCAGTGCTAGAGAAGGCAGGGTTGGAAACACA.

On this clone: Sequencing ends 3 residues short of the CDR3 end; the germline J gene provides the rest. The V call is TRBV6-2 or TRBV6-3, the J call TRBJ1-2; no firm D call. The germline gives CDR1 MNHEY, CDR2 SVGEGT. CDR3 size: 12 residues. The CDR3 DNA, read in part, is TGTGCCAGCAGTTACAGTCCCTACGAC. Its translation is CASSYSPYD. The complete CDR3 reads CASSYSPYDYTF.

As for this clone: The read comes to an end 3 residues before the CDR3 does, leaving the germline J gene to fill in the end. The chain is built from TRBV3-1 (or the pseudogene TRBV3-2) and TRBJ2-5; 11 bases map to TRBD2. Germline V gene data show CDR1 as LGHDT and CDR2 as YNNKEL (reference sequence). The CDR3 totals 15 residues. The J segment lost 5 bases and the V segment lost 4 bases, leaving 6 bases of the junction unmatched. The CDR3 is CASSPIAGGRETQYF. The sequenced CDR3 bases are TGTGCCAGCAGCCCAATAGCGGGGGGGCGTGAGACC.

As to this clone: The read finishes 3 residues shy of the CDR3 end, and the germline J gene is used to complete it. This rearrangement joins TRBV5-1 to TRBJ1-1, with TRBD1 identical over 7 bases. The V gene's germline CDR1 is SGHRS and CDR2 YFSETQ. Trimming at V came to 3 bases and at J to 1 base, leaving 6 bases not matched to a gene. The CDR3 is made up of 15 amino acids. The CDR3 bases that were read are TGCGCCAGCAGCTACCAGACAGGGCCGAACACTGAA. This gives the protein CASSYQTGPNTE. The entire CDR3 is CASSYQTGPNTEAFF.

On this clone itself: The DNA ends 3 residues before the CDR3 does, and the rest of the CDR3 is filled in from the germline J gene. The chain combines TRBV2 with TRBJ1-2; TRBD1 is a possible D gene (6 bases). The CDR3 length is 15 residues. The germline V gene has CDR1 SNHLY and CDR2 FYNNEI. Incomplete CDR3 DNA: TGTGCCAGCAGAGAGGACAGCCCGAGAAGGAGTACC. Translation gives CASREDSPRRST. The full CDR3 reads CASREDSPRRSTYTF.

Notes on this clone: The read ends 3 residues before the CDR3 terminus; that terminus is restored from the germline J gene. The genes are TRBV5-1 and TRBJ1-2, with D hard to call. The CDR3 is made up of 14 amino acids. CDR1 SGHRS and CDR2 YFSETQ come from the germline V gene. The CDR3 spells CASSSLINTDTYTF. The CDR3 DNA, read in part, is TGCGCCAGCAGCTCTCTGATAAACACAGATACC.

As to this clone: Read data end 3 residues before the CDR3 end; the end is taken from the germline J gene. The J gene is TRBJ2-1, the V gene TRBV14; TRBD1 might be the D (7 bases). Germline assignment: CDR1 SGHDN and CDR2 FVKESK. This CDR3 contains 13 residues. V lost 2 bases and J lost 6, with 8 bases in between. Incomplete CDR3 DNA: TGTGCCAGCAGCCAACAGGGGGGCAATGAG. It specifies CASSQQGGNE. The whole CDR3 reads CASSQQGGNEQFF.

With respect to this clone: The CDR3 end lies 3 residues beyond the end of the read and is filled in from the germline J gene. The rearrangement links TRBV7-9 to TRBJ1-2; the D gene is possibly TRBD1 (5 bases). V lost 1 base, J lost 4 bases, and 13 bases lay in between. The CDR3 spans 15 residues. The germline V gene has CDR1 SEHNR and CDR2 FQNEAQ (reference sequence). CDR3 loop: CASSLGQGFGYGYTF. The DNA read from the CDR3 is TGTGCCAGCAGCTTAGGTCAGGGATTCGGCTATGGC.

Worth noting for this clone: The CDR3 is cut off 3 residues early in the read; its end comes from the germline J gene. This rearrangement joins TRBV20-1 to TRBJ2-1; TRBD2 matches 7 bases. This CDR3 has 12 residues. Per the germline V gene, CDR1 is DFQATT and CDR2 is SNEGSKA (reference sequence). The J segment lost 9 bases and the V segment lost 5 bases, leaving 7 bases of the junction unmatched. The sequenced CDR3 bases are TGCAGTGCTCCTCTCTGGGGGGGTGAG. Translating gives CSAPLWGGE. The entire CDR3 reads CSAPLWGGEQFF.

Remarks on this clone: The read stops 3 residues short of the end of the CDR3; the missing end is completed from the germline J gene. The chain links TRBV5-4 to TRBJ1-1, with D maybe TRBD1 (5 bases). CDR3 size: 13 residues. Germline CDR1 reads SGHNT; CDR2 reads YYREEE (reference sequence). V dropped 4 bases and J dropped 7 bases, with 14 bases sitting between them. The CDR3 reads CASSPAWGDEAFF. The covered CDR3 bases are TGTGCCAGCAGCCCTGCATGGGGCGATGAA. Full variable domain (remainder filled in from reference TRBV5-4 and TRBJ1-1): ETGVTQSPTHLIKTRGQQVTLRCSSQSGHNTVSWYQQALGQGPQFIFQYYREEENGRGNFPPRFSGLQFPNYSSELNVNALELDDSALYLCASSPAWGDEAFFGQGTRLTVV.

A remark on this clone: The read halts 3 residues ahead of the CDR3 end, with the missing end drawn from the germline J gene. The chain is built from TRBV4-1 and TRBJ1-6; D is perhaps TRBD1 (5 bases). Trimming took 5 bases from V and 10 from J, leaving 18 bases between them. In germline, CDR1 is MGHRA, CDR2 YSYEKL. This CDR3 comprises 15 residues. The sequenced CDR3 bases are TGCGCCAGCAGCTCAGGGCCAGGGTTTCCGTCACCC. Amino acid sequence: CASSSGPGFPSP. The CDR3 in full is CASSSGPGFPSPLHF.

On this clone itself: The read terminates 3 residues before the CDR3 end, so the remaining end is supplied by the germline J gene. Different DNA sequences within this sample yield the same CDR3. The chain is built from TRBV30 and TRBJ1-3, with no clear D. The CDR3 has 12 amino acids. Germline lookup yields CDR1 GTSNPN and CDR2 SVGIG (reference sequence). Deletions cut 5 bases from V and 4 bases from J, with 9 bases between. CDR3 amino acids: CAWRAGGNTIYF. Incomplete CDR3 DNA: TGTGCCTGGCGGGCGGGGGGAAACACC. The entire variable domain, with the rest obtained from reference TRBV30 and TRBJ1-3, is as follows: SQTIHQWPATLVQPVGSPLSLECTVEGTSNPNLYWYRQAAGRGLQLLFYSVGIGQISSEVPQNLSASRPQDRQFILSSKKLLLSDSGFYLCAWRAGGNTIYFGEGSWLTVV.

Of note for this clone: The CDR3 extends 3 residues past the end of the read, so its final part is completed from the germline J gene. The chain is built from TRBV5-1 and TRBJ1-2; the D is unclear. The CDR3 extends over 13 amino acids. The V gene's germline CDR1 is SGHRS and CDR2 YFSETQ. The germline V and J ends were trimmed by 2 bases and 4 bases, with 9 bases remaining between them. CDR3: CASSFGQSYGYTF. Partial CDR3 DNA: TGCGCCAGCAGCTTTGGCCAGTCCTATGGC.

This clone counts as medium-sized (0.01 to 0.1%) by frequency. CDR3 sequence reads: CASSPGTGASDTQYF. CDR3 DNA (partial): TGTGCCAGCAGCCCCGGGACAGGGGCTTCAGATACG. The J gene is TRBJ2-3, the V gene TRBV6-2 or TRBV6-3; 10 nucleotides match TRBD1. The read ends 3 residues before the CDR3 terminus; that terminus is restored from the germline J gene. The junction had 7 bases not matched to a gene; V was cut back by 6 bases and J by 4 bases. The CDR3 length is 15 residues. CDR1 and CDR2 (germline): MNHEY, SVGEGT.